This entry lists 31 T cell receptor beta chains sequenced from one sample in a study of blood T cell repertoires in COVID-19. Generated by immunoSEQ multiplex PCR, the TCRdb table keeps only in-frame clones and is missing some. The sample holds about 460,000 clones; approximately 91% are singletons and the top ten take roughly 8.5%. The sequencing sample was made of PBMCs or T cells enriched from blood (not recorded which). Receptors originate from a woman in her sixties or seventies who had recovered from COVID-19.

For the CDR3, the DNA is TGCGCCAGCAGCCAAGTAGAGGGACTCTATGGCTACACCTTC. Translated, it gives CASSQVEGLYGYTF. The J gene is TRBJ1-2, the V gene TRBV4-1, with D possibly being TRBD1 (5 bases). The germline gives CDR1 MGHRA, CDR2 YSYEKL. This CDR3 region has 14 residues. The V gene lost 1 base and the J gene lost 4 bases, with 10 bases spanning the gap.

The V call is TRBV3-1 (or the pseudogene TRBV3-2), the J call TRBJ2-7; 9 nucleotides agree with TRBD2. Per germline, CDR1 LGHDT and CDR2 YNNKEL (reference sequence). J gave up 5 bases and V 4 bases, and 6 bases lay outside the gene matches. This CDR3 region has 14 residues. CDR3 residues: CASSPGTSWDEQYV. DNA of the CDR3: TGTGCCAGCAGCCCCGGGACTAGCTGGGACGAGCAGTACGTC.

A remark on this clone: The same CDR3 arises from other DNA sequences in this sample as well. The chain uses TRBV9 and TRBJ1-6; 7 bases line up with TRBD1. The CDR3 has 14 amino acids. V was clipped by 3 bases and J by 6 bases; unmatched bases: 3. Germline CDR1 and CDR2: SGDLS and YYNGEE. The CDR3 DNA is TGTGCCAGCAGCGCCCGGGACAGTAATTCACCCCTCCACTTT. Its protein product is CASSARDSNSPLHF.

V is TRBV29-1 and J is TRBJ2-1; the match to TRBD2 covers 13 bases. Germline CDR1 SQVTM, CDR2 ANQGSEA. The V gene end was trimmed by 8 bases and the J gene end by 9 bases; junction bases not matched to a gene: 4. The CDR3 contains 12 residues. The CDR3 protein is CSLGLAGSEQFF. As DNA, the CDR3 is TGCAGCCTGGGACTAGCGGGGAGTGAGCAGTTCTTC.

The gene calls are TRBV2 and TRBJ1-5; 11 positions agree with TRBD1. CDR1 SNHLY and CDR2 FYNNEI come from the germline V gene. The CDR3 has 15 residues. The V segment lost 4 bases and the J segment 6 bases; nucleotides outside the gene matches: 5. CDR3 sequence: CASSGTGGAVQPQHF. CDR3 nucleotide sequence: TGTGCCAGCAGTGGGACAGGGGGCGCGGTTCAGCCCCAGCATTTT. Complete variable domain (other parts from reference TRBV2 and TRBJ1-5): EPEVTQTPSHQVTQMGQEVILRCVPISNHLYFYWYRQILGQKVEFLVSFYNNEISEKSEIFDDQFSVERPDGSNFTLKIRSTKLEDSAMYFCASSGTGGAVQPQHFGDGTRLSIL.

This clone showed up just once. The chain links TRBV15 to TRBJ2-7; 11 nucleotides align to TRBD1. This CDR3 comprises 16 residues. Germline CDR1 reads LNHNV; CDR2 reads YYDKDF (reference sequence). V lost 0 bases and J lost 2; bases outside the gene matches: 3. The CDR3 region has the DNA TGTGCCACCAGCAGAGAGTGGGGACAGGGGGCCTACGAGCAGTACGTC. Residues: CATSREWGQGAYEQYV.

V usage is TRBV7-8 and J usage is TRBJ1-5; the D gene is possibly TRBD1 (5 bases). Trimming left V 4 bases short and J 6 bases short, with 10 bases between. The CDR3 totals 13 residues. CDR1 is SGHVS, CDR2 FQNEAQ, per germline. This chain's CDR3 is CASSSVGGQPQHF. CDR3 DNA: TGTGCCAGCAGCTCAGTGGGGGGTCAGCCCCAGCATTTT.

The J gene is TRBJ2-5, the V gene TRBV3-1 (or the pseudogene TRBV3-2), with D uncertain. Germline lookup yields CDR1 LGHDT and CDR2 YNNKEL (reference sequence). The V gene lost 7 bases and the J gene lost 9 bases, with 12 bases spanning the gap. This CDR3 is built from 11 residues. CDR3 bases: TGTGCCAGCACCCTCACCGGTGCCCAGTACTTC. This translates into CASTLTGAQYF.

The CDR3: CASSLDPGNWDSPLHF. The CDR3 bases are TGCGCCAGCAGCTTGGATCCAGGGAATTGGGATTCACCCCTCCACTTT. The gene calls are TRBV5-1 and TRBJ1-6; TRBD1 might be the D (5 bases). The ends were cut back, 0 bases at V and 8 bases at J, with 15 bases in the middle. This CDR3 region has 16 residues. CDR1 SGHRS and CDR2 YFSETQ come from the germline V gene. The variable domain in full, with the rest retrieved from reference TRBV5-1 and TRBJ1-6, is KAGVTQTPRYLIKTRGQQVTLSCSPISGHRSVSWYQQTPGQGLQFLFEYFSETQRNKGNFPGRFSGRQFSNSRSEMNVSTLELGDSALYLCASSLDPGNWDSPLHFGNGTRLTVT.

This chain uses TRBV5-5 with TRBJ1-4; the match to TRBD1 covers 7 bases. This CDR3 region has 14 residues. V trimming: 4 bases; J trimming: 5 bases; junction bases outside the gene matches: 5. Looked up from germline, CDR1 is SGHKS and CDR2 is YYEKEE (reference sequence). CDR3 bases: TGTGCCAGCAGCATACCACAGGGGAATGAAAAACTGTTTTTT. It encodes CASSIPQGNEKLFF.

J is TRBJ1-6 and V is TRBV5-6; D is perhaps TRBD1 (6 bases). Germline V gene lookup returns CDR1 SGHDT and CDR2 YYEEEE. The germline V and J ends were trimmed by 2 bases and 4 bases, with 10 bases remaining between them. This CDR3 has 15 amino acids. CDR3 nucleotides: TGTGCCAGCAGCTTCGACGGGACATATAATTCACCCCTCCACTTT. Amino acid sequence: CASSFDGTYNSPLHF.

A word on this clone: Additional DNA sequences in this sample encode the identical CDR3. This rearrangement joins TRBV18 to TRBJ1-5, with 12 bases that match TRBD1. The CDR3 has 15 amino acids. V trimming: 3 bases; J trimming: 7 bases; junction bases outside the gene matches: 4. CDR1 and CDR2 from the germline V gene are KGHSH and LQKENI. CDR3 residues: CASSPGQGAGQPQHF. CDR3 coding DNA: TGTGCCAGCTCACCGGGACAGGGGGCAGGGCAGCCCCAGCATTTT.

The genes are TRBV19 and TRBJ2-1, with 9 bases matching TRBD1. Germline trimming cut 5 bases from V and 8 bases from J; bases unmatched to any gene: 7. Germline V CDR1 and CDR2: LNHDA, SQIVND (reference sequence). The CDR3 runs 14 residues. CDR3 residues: CASSARDRADEQFF. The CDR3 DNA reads TGTGCCAGTAGTGCCCGGGACAGGGCGGATGAGCAGTTCTTC.

CDR3 in amino acids: CASSITGQDVYGYTF. CDR3 DNA: TGTGCCAGTAGTATAACGGGACAGGATGTCTATGGCTACACCTTC. This chain connects TRBV19 to TRBJ1-2, with 8 bases that match TRBD1. Per the germline V gene, CDR1 is LNHDA and CDR2 is SQIVND (reference sequence). Trimming took 2 bases from V and 4 from J; bases not matched to a gene: 6. The CDR3 is made up of 15 amino acids.

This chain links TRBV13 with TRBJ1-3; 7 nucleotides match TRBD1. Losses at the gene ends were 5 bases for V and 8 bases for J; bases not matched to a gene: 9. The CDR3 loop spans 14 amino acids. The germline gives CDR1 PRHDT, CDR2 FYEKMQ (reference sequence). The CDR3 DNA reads TGTGCCAGCAGCGAAGACAGGGAAAGGTACACCATATATTTT. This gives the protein CASSEDRERYTIYF.

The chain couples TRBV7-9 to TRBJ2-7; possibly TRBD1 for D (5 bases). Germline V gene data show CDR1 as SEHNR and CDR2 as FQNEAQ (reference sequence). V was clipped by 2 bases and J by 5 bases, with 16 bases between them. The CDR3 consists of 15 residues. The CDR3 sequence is CASSLPAWGVDEQYF. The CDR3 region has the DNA TGTGCCAGCAGCTTACCAGCCTGGGGCGTGGACGAGCAGTACTTC. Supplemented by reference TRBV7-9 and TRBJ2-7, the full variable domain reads DTGVSQNPRHKITKRGQNVTFRCDPISEHNRLYWYRQTLGQGPEFLTYFQNEAQLEKSRLLSDRFSAERPKGSFSTLEIQRTEQGDSAMYLCASSLPAWGVDEQYFGPGTRLTVT.

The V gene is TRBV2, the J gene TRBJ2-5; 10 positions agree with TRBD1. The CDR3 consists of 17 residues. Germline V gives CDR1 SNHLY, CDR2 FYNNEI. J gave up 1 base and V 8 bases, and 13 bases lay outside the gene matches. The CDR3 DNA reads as TGTGCCAGCCAAGAACGGGACAGGGGACGAAGCCAAGAGACCCAGTACTTC. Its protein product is CASQERDRGRSQETQYF. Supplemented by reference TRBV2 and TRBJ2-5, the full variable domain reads EPEVTQTPSHQVTQMGQEVILRCVPISNHLYFYWYRQILGQKVEFLVSFYNNEISEKSEIFDDQFSVERPDGSNFTLKIRSTKLEDSAMYFCASQERDRGRSQETQYFGPGTRLLVL.

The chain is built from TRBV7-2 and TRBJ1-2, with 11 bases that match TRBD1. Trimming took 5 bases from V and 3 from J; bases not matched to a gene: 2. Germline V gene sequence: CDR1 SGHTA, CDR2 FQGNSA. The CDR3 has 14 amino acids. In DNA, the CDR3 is TGTGCCAGCAGCAGGACAGGGGGCGACTATGGCTACACCTTC. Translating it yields CASSRTGGDYGYTF.

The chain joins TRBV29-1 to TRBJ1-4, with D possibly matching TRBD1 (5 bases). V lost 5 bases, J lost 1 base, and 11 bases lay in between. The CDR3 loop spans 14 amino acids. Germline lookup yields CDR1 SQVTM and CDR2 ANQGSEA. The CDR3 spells CSVSQGGTNEKLFF. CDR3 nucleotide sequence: TGCAGCGTTTCTCAGGGCGGAACTAATGAAAAACTGTTTTTT.

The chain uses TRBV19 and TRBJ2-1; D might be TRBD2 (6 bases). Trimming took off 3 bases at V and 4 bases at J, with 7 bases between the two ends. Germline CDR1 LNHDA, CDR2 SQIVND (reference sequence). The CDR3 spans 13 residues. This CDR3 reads CASSMGLYNEQFF. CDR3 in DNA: TGTGCCAGTAGTATGGGACTGTACAATGAGCAGTTCTTC.

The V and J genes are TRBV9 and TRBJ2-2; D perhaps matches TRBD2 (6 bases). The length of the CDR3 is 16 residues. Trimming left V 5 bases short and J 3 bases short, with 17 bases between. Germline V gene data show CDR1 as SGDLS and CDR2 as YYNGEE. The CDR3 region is CASSDGGLDHTGELFF. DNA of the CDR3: TGTGCCAGCAGTGATGGGGGACTGGATCACACCGGGGAGCTGTTTTTT.

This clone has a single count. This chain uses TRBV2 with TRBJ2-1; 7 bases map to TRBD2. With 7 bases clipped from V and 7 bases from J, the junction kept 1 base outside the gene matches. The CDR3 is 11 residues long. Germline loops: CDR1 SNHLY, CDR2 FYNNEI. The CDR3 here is CASMGGNEQFF. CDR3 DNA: TGTGCCAGCATGGGGGGGAATGAGCAGTTCTTC. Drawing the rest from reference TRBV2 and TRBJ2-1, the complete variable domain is EPEVTQTPSHQVTQMGQEVILRCVPISNHLYFYWYRQILGQKVEFLVSFYNNEISEKSEIFDDQFSVERPDGSNFTLKIRSTKLEDSAMYFCASMGGNEQFFGPGTRLTVL.

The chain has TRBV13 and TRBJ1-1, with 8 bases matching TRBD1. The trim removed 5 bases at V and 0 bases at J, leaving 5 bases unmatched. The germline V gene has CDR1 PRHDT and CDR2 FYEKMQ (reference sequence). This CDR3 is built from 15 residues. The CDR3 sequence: CASSLETGVNTEAFF. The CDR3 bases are TGTGCCAGCAGCCTTGAGACAGGGGTGAACACTGAAGCTTTCTTT.

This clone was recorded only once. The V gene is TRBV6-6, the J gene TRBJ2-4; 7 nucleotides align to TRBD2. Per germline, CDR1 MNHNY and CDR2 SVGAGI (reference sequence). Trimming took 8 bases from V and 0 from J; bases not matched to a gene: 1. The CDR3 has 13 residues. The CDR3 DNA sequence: TGTGCCAGCCGGGAGGTAGCCAAAAACATTCAGTACTTC. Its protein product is CASREVAKNIQYF.

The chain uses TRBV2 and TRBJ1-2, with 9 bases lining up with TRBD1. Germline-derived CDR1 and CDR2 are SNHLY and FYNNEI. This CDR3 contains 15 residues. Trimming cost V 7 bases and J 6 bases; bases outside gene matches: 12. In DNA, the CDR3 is TGTGCCAGCACGATAAGGGACAGGGTGGGAAATGGCTACACCTTC. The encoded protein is CASTIRDRVGNGYTF.

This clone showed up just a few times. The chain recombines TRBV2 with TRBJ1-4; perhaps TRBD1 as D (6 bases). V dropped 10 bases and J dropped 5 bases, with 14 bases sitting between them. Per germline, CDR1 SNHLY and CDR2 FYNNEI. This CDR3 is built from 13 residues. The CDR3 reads CATGGRSNEKLFF. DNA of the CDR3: TGTGCCACCGGGGGGCGGTCGAATGAAAAACTGTTTTTT.

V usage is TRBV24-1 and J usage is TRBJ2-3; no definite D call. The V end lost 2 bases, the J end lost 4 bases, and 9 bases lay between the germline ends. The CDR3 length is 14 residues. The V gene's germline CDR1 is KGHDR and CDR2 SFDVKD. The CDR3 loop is CATSDSAEADTQYF. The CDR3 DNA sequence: TGTGCCACCAGTGATTCGGCAGAGGCAGATACGCAGTATTTT.

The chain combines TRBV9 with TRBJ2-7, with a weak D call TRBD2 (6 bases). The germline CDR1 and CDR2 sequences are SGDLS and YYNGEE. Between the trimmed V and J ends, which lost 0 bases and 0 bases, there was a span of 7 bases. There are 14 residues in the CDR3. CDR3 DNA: TGTGCCAGCAGCGTAGGCGGGAACTCCTACGAGCAGTACTTC. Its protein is CASSVGGNSYEQYF.

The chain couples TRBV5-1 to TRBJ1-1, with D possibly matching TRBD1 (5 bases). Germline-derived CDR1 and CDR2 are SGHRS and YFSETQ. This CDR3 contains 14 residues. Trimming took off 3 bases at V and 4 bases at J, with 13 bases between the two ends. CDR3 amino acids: CASSWGGGATEAFF. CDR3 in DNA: TGCGCCAGCAGCTGGGGGGGTGGCGCCACTGAAGCTTTCTTT.

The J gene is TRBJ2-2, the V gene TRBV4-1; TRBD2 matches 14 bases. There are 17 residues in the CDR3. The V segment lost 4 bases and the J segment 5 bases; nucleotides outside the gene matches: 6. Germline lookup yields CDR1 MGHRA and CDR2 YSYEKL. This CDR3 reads CASSLTSGGAVTGELFF. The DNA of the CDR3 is TGCGCCAGCAGCCTGACTAGCGGGGGGGCCGTGACCGGGGAGCTGTTTTTT.

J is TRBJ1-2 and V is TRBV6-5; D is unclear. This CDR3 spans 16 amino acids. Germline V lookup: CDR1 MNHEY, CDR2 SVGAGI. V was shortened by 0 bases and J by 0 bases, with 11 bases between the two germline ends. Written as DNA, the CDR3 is TGTGCCAGCAGTTACTCCGGGGTCGGGGCTAACTATGGCTACACCTTC. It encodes CASSYSGVGANYGYTF.